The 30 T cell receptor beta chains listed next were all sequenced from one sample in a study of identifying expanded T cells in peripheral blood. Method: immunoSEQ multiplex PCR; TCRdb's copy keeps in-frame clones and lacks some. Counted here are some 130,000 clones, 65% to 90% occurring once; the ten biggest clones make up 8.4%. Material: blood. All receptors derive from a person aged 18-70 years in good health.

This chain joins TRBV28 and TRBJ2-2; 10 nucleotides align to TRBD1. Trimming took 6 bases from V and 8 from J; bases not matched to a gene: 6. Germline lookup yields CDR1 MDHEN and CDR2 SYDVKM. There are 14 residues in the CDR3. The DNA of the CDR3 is TGTGCCAGCAGGTCGGACAGGGGGTCGGGGGAGCTGTTTTTT. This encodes CASRSDRGSGELFF.

This CDR3 is CASSESMGNTEAFF. In DNA form, the CDR3 reads TGTGCCAGCAGTGAGTCGATGGGGAACACTGAAGCTTTCTTT. V gene TRBV6-1 combines with J gene TRBJ1-1; D is undetermined. Germline V CDR1 and CDR2: MNHNS, SASEGT. Trimming removed 3 bases from V and 1 base from J, with 9 bases in between. The CDR3 is made up of 14 amino acids.

Written as DNA, the CDR3 is TGTGCCAGCAGTGAAGCGGGTTTGGATGAGCAGTTCTTC. Translated, it gives CASSEAGLDEQFF. V is TRBV6-1 and J is TRBJ2-1; D call uncertain. Germline V lookup: CDR1 MNHNS, CDR2 SASEGT. The CDR3 is 13 residues long. Trimming took 0 bases from V and 8 from J, leaving 8 bases between them.

CDR3 protein: CASSQEAGRTYNEQFF. The CDR3 region has the DNA TGTGCCAGCAGCCAAGAGGCCGGACGGACATACAATGAGCAGTTCTTC. The chain has TRBV14 and TRBJ2-1, with D perhaps TRBD1 (5 bases). The V gene's germline CDR1 is SGHDN and CDR2 FVKESK. The V end was cut by 0 bases, the J end by 4 bases, with 13 bases between. This CDR3 spans 16 amino acids.

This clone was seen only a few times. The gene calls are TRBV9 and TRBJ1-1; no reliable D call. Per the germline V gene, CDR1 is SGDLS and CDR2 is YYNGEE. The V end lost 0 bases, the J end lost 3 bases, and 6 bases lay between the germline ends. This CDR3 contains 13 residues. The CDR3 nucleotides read TGTGCCAGCAGCGTAGAAGGCCACACTGAAGCTTTCTTT. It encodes CASSVEGHTEAFF.

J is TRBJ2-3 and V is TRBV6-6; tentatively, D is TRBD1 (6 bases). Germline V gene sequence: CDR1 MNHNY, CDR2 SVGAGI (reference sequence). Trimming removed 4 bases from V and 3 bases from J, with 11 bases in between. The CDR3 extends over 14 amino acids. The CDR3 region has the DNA TGTGCCAGCAGTTTAGACAGGAGTACAGATACGCAGTATTTT. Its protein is CASSLDRSTDTQYF.

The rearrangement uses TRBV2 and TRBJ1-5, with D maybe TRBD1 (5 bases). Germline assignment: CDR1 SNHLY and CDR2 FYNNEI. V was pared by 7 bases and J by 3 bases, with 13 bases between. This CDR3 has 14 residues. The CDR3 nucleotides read TGTGCCAGCACCCAGGGACGCCTCAATCAGCCCCAGCATTTT. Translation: CASTQGRLNQPQHF.

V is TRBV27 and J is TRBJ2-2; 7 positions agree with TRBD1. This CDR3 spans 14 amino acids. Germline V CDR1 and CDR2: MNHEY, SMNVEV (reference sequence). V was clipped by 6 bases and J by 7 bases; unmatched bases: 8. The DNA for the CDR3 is TGTGCCAGCAGCCGACAGGGTCTTATCGGGGAGCTGTTTTTT. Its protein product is CASSRQGLIGELFF.

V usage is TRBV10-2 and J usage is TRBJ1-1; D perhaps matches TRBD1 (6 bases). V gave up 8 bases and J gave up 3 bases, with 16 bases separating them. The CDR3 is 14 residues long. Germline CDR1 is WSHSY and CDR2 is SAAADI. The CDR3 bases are TGCGCCAGCTCACGTCAGGGGAGGGACACTGAAGCTTTCTTT. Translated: CASSRQGRDTEAFF.

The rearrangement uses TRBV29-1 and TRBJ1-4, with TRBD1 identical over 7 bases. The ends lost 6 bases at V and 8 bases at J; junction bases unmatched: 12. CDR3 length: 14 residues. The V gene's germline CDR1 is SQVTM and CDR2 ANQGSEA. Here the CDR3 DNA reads TGCAGCGTGGGTACAGGGGCCGTAGGAGAAAAACTGTTTTTT. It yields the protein CSVGTGAVGEKLFF.

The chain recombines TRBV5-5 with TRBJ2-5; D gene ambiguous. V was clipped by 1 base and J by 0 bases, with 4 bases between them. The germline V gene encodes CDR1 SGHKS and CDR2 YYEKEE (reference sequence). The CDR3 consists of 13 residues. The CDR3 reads CASSLTDQETQYF. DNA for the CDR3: TGTGCCAGCAGCTTGACAGACCAAGAGACCCAGTACTTC.

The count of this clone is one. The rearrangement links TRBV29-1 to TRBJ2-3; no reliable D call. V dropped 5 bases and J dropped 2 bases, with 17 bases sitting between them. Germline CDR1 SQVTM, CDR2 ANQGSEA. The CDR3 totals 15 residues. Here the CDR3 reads CSVSSWQLNTDTQYF. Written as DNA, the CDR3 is TGCAGCGTTTCCTCGTGGCAGCTAAACACAGATACGCAGTATTTT.

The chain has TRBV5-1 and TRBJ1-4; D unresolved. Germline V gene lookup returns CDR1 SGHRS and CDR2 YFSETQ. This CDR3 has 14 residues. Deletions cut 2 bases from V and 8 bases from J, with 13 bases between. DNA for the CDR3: TGCGCCAGCAGCTTTACCGGGCGAAAAGAAAAACTGTTTTTT. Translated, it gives CASSFTGRKEKLFF.

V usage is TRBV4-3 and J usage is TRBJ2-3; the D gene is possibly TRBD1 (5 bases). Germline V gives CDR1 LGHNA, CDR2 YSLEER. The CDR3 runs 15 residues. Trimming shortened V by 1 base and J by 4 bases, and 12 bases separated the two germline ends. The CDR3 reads CASSQGMGLADTQYF. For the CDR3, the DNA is TGCGCCAGCAGCCAAGGTATGGGGCTCGCAGATACGCAGTATTTT.

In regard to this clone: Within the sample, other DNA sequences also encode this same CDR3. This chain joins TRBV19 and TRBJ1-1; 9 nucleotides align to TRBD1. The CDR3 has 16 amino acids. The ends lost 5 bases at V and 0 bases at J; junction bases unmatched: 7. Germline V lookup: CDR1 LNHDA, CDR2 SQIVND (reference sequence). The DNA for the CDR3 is TGTGCCAGTAGTGCTCCGGGACAGGGCGTGAACACTGAAGCTTTCTTT. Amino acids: CASSAPGQGVNTEAFF.

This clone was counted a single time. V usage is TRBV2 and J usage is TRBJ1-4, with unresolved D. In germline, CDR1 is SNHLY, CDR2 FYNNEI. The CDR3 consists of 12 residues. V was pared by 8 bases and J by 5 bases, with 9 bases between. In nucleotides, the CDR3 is TGTGCCAGCGTGGCGGACAATGAAAAACTGTTTTTT. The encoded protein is CASVADNEKLFF.

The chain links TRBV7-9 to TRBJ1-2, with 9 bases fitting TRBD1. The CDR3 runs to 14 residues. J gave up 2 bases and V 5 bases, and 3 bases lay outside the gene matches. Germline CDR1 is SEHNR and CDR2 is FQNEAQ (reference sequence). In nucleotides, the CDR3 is TGTGCCAGCAGCCTAGGGACAGGGAACTATGGCTACACCTTC. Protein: CASSLGTGNYGYTF.

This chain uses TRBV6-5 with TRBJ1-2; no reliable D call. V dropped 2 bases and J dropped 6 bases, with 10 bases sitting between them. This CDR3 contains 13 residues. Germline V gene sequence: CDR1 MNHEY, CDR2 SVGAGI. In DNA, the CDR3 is TGTGCCAGCAGTTACGCCGTCCGTGATGGCTACACCTTC. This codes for CASSYAVRDGYTF.

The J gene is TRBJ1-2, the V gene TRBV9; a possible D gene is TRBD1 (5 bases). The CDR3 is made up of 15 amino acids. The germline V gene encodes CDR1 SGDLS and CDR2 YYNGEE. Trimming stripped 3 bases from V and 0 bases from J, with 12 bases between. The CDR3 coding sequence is TGTGCCAGCAGCGGACCAGGGTACACTAACTATGGCTACACCTTC. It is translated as CASSGPGYTNYGYTF.

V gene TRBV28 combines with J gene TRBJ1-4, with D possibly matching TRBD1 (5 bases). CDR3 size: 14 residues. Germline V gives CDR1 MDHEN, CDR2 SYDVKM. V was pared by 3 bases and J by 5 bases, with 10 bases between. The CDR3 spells CASSFRGGNEKLFF. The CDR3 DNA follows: TGTGCCAGCAGTTTTCGGGGGGGGAATGAAAAACTGTTTTTT.

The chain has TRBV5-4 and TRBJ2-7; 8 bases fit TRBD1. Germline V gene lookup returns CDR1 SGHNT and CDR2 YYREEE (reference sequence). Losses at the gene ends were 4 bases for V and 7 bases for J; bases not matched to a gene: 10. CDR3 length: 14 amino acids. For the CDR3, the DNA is TGTGCCAGCAGCCTATGGACAGGGACGGGGGAGCAGTACTTC. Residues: CASSLWTGTGEQYF. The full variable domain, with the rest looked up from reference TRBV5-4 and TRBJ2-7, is ETGVTQSPTHLIKTRGQQVTLRCSSQSGHNTVSWYQQALGQGPQFIFQYYREEENGRGNFPPRFSGLQFPNYSSELNVNALELDDSALYLCASSLWTGTGEQYFGPGTRLTVT.

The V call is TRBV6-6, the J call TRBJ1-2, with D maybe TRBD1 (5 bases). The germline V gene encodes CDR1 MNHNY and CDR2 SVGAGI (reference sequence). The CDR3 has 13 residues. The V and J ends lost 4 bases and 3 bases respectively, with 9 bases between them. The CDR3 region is CASSWDGYYGYTF. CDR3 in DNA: TGTGCCAGCAGTTGGGACGGCTACTATGGCTACACCTTC.

In nucleotides, the CDR3 is TGCAGCGGACGTGAGGACTCGCCAGATACGCAGTATTTT. Its protein is CSGREDSPDTQYF. The rearrangement uses TRBV29-1 and TRBJ2-3; D possibly corresponds to TRBD2 (5 bases). The CDR3 consists of 13 residues. The germline V gene encodes CDR1 SQVTM and CDR2 ANQGSEA. V gave up 7 bases and J gave up 4 bases, with 15 bases separating them.

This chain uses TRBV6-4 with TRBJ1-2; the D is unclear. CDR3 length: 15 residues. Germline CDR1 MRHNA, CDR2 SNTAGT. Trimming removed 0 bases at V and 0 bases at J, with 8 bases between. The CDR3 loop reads CASSDSPFTNYGYTF. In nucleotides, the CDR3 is TGTGCCAGCAGTGACTCGCCCTTTACTAACTATGGCTACACCTTC.

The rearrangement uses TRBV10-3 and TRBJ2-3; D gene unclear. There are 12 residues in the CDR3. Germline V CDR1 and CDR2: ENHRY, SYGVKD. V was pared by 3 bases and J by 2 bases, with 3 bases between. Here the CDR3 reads CAISDHTDTQYF. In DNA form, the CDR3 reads TGTGCCATCAGTGACCACACAGATACGCAGTATTTT.

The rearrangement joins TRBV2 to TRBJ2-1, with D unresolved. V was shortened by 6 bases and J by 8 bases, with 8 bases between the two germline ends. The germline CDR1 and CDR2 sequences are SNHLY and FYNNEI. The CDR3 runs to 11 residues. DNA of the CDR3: TGTGCCAGCAGACCCATCTATGAGCAGTTCTTC. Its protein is CASRPIYEQFF.

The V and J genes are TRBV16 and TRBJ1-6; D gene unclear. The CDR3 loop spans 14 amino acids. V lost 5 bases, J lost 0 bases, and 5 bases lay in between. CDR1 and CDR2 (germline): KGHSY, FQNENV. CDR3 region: CASSRVSYNSPLHF. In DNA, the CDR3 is TGTGCCAGCAGCAGAGTCTCCTATAATTCACCCCTCCACTTT.

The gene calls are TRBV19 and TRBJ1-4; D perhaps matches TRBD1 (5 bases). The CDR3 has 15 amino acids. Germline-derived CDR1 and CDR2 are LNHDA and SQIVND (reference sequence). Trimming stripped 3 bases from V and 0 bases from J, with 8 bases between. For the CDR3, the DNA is TGTGCCAGTAGTATCGGACAAACAACTAATGAAAAACTGTTTTTT. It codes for CASSIGQTTNEKLFF.

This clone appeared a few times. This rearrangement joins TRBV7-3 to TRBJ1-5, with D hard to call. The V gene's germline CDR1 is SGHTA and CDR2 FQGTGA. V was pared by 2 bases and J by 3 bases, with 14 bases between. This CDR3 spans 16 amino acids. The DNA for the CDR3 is TGTGCCAGCAGCTTATGGGGTGTGACGAACAATCAGCCCCAGCATTTT. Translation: CASSLWGVTNNQPQHF. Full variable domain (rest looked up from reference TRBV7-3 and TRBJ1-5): GAGVSQTPSNKVTEKGKYVELRCDPISGHTALYWYRQSLGQGPEFLIYFQGTGAADDSGLPNDRFFAVRPEGSVSTLKIQRTERGDSAVYLCASSLWGVTNNQPQHFGDGTRLSIL.

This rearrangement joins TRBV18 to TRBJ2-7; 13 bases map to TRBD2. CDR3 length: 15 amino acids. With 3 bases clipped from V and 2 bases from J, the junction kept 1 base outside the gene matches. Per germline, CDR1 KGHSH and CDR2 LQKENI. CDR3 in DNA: TGTGCCAGCTCACCGGGACTAGCGGGGACCTACGAGCAGTACTTC. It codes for CASSPGLAGTYEQYF.